The present TCR beta chain was sequenced within a study of blood T cells in healthy people across ages. The CDR3 loop spans 14 amino acids. Trimming left V 3 bases short and J 13 bases short, with 19 bases between. CDR1 and CDR2 from the germline V gene are SGHTA and FQGNSA. Per-sample yields of isolated PBMCs were at least 6.5 million. The second PCR ran about 6 to 11 cycles with a sample-barcoded 5' primer and J-beta primers. Through a template-switch adaptor with 12 random nucleotides, each cDNA molecule received a tag. In TCRdb, the 5' RACE reads were re-called with MiXCR into one record per CDR3 protein. The table includes roughly 640,000 distinct CDR3 sequences, under 30% detected once. The study, taken as a whole, reports: Those diversity estimates obtained from one million T cells were thought to be underestimates.

On this clonotype: Its antigen is undetermined.

The chain employs TRBV7-2 and TRBJ2-1; D unclear. Sequences were obtained from blood. The origin of this receptor is a woman older than 75 in good health. Here the CDR3 DNA reads TGTGCCAGCAGCTTCGGTCTGTCAGGAGAGGCCCAGTTCTTC. It is translated as CASSFGLSGEAQFF.